This section outlines one T cell receptor (beta chain) sequence together with its context. Its antigen is unidentified. TCRdb fed the multiplex PCR reads into MiXCR, producing one record per CDR3 protein. The data show more than 50,000 distinct CDR3 sequences, 40% to 55% seen once. This entry comes from a study of breast tumors, draining lymph nodes, adjacent tissues. General study points: Luminal-like breast cancer showed significantly higher tumor–nontumor repertoire similarity than basal-like. The lymph node origin of tumor T cells was framed as consistent with a hypothesis, not demonstrated. Compared with lymph nodes, tumors were less diverse; compared with nontumor tissue, more.

The clonotype originates from a female donor with breast cancer. Some clones in this sample may be carry-over from other donors' samples. Sequencing was done on a sample of breast tumor tissue.

Here the CDR3 DNA reads TGTGCCAGCAGTGAATCCCAGCTGAACACTGAAGCTTTCTTT. Translation gives CASSESQLNTEAFF. The chain has TRBV6-1 and TRBJ1-1; no clear D. V lost 2 bases and J lost 0, with 7 bases in between. Germline V gene sequence: CDR1 MNHNS, CDR2 SASEGT. This CDR3 is 14 amino acids long.